This T cell receptor beta chain was captured by sequencing in a study of T-cell reconstitution after alpha-beta-depleted transplantation in children. Using unique molecular identifiers, the investigators prepared the TCRbeta library. MiXCR, run by TCRdb on the PCR reads, gives a single entry per CDR3 protein. Among about 830,000 distinct CDR3 sequences, less than 20% were seen once, and the ten largest hold roughly 5%. The CDR3 runs to 13 residues. Germline lookup yields CDR1 SGHKS and CDR2 YYEKEE (reference sequence). A remark on this clonotype: Antigen specificity is unknown. One end of the junction is discordant with germline, which a read error may explain.

General study points: One year after transplant, T-cell counts and diversity came mostly from newly produced T cells.

The sample in question was PBMCs, mostly from graft donor cells, obtained 360 days after TCRalphabeta/CD19-depleted stem cell transplant. V is TRBV5-5 and J is TRBJ2-7; no clear D. The origin of this receptor is a male patient younger than 18 who had a stem cell transplant for acute lymphoblastic leukemia, so the T cells may come from the graft donor. The CDR3 is CASTAISGYEQYF. DNA of the CDR3: TGTGCAAGCACAGCGATCTCCGGATACGAGCAGTACTTC.